The subject of this entry is one T cell receptor (beta chain). The sample comes from a study of control samples from healthy donors and cancer patients. Assay used: immunoSEQ multiplex PCR; TCRdb lists only in-frame clones, some missing. The repertoire holds tens of thousands of clones, with 80% to 90% as singletons. This CDR3 is built from 15 residues. Germline V gene sequence: CDR1 SGHRS, CDR2 YFSETQ. Trimming removed 6 bases at V and 2 bases at J, with 14 bases between. The TCR was taken from a woman in her 50s with head and neck cancer. This rearrangement joins TRBV5-1 to TRBJ2-2, with D possibly TRBD1 on 6 matching bases. The sequencing sample was made of PBMCs. The CDR3 DNA follows: TGCGCCAGCACGCAGGGACACACTAACACCGGGGAGCTGTTTTTT. Encoded protein: CASTQGHTNTGELFF. The full variable domain, in which reference TRBV5-1 and TRBJ2-2 provide the parts outside the CDR3, is KAGVTQTPRYLIKTRGQQVTLSCSPISGHRSVSWYQQTPGQGLQFLFEYFSETQRNKGNFPGRFSGRQFSNSRSEMNVSTLELGDSALYLCASTQGHTNTGELFFGEGSRLTVL.